This T cell receptor (beta chain) was obtained from a study of T-cell reconstitution after alpha-beta-depleted transplantation in children. This clonotype was detected ten times or more. A library of TCRbeta sequences, prepared with unique molecular identifiers, was generated. TCRdb reprocessed the PCR reads with MiXCR, giving one entry per CDR3 protein. Of some 200,000 distinct CDR3 sequences in the sample, approximately 9.5% were seen once. The clonotype comes from a human donor who donated a stem cell graft to a child with acute lymphoblastic leukemia. The source was PBMCs from the stem cell graft donor, collected from the stem cell graft.

The CDR3 nucleotides read TGTGCCAGCAGGCCCGACAGGAGAGGCTACGAGCAGTACTTC. It encodes CASRPDRRGYEQYF. This chain links TRBV12-3 or TRBV12-4 with TRBJ2-7; a possible D gene is TRBD1 (6 bases). V was pared by 6 bases and J by 3 bases, with 15 bases between. The CDR3 spans 14 residues.